This TCR beta chain was sequenced in a study of blood T cell repertoires in COVID-19 (TCRdb year 2020). In the study overall: Collaborator samples came from the United States, Italy and Spain and covered acute and convalescent phases of COVID-19. The prospective study material was composed of cDNA or gDNA derived from T cells, B-cell-depleted T cells, or PBMCs. Deeply sampled blood TCRbeta repertoires from subjects exposed to, actively infected with, or recovered from COVID-19 were included in the dataset. The repertoires were released in a freely available public database intended as a resource for research on the immune response to SARS-CoV-2. The samples were drawn from two sources: the first 160 participants of the ongoing ImmuneRACE study, and 1,254 subjects contributed by 6 global collaborators. A de-identified subject ID, COVID-19 status, age in years and sex were almost always included in the sample metadata. HLA class I and class II types, where available, came from metadata supplied by the sample provider rather than from assay-based typing. Broader findings and caveats from the paper: How much clinical and demographic metadata was included differed by source and by participant, and the metadata was provided uncurated.

Note on this clone: Its antigen target is currently unknown. Nothing much larger sits one base from this clone, and base qualities are not available.

The immunoSEQ Assay, a bias-controlled multiplex PCR, was used to amplify TCRbeta CDR3 regions from genomic DNA. Per the original workflow: The number of nucleated cells in each sample was estimated by amplification of reference gene primers within the assay. To quantify the absolute abundance of each unique TCRbeta CDR3 rearrangement, sequence reads were collapsed and filtered. Productive Simpson clonality was computed per sample as the square root of Simpson's diversity index over productive rearrangements. TCRdb took this table from immuneACCESS and kept in-frame rearrangements with V and J called. Such tables lack part of the clones; where checked against another copy, unresolved V genes explain under half of the gap, and the rest is unexplained. V and J calls and clone size are those listed in that table; D and trimming were worked out from the DNA. The sample table lists approximately 500,000 clones, more than 75% of them with a count of one. Approximately 2% of the sample is in the top ten clones.

The cysteine opens and the phenylalanine closes a CDR3 of 17 amino acids. Only the CDR3 DNA is retained, 51 bases long and in frame from the first base. CDR1 and CDR2, per the germline V gene, are MGHRA and YSYEKL. Trimming leaves V shorter by 0 bases and J shorter by 7 bases, with the junction holding 8 bases beyond the gene matches. Participants in the prospective study were aged about 18 to 95 years, lived in about two dozen United States geographic areas, and enrolled through a virtual design. In the prospective study, participants were assigned to cohorts based on the clinical history participants reported in a screening survey and a study questionnaire. ImmuneRACE Cohort 3 recovered participants were defined by two consecutive negative NP/OP PCR tests, healthcare professional clearance, or symptom resolution. Each participant in the prospective study had whole blood, serum and a nasopharyngeal or oropharyngeal swab collected by mobile phlebotomists. Additional blood draws and questionnaires over an approximately two-month period could optionally be provided by prospective study participants. Blood samples from the prospective study were shipped frozen or at room temperature prior to DNA extraction.

Here the chain combines TRBV4-1 and TRBJ2-2; a stretch of 10 junction bases matches TRBD2. The clonotype originates from a woman between 40 and 55 years old who had recovered from COVID-19. Source material: PBMCs or T cells enriched from blood (not recorded which). The CDR3: CASSQDGLAGAIGELFF. The nucleotide sequence is given as TGCGCCAGCAGCCAAGACGGGCTAGCGGGAGCTATCGGGGAGCTGTTTTTT.